These 24 T cell receptor beta chains came from one sample sequenced in a study of CD8 T cells in Susac syndrome. An amount of RNA that ranged from roughly 0.45 to 1 ug was reverse transcribed with random hexamers. TCRdb recomputed calls from the immunoSEQ multiplex PCR reads with MiXCR, one row per CDR3 protein. The sample has about 140,000 distinct CDR3 sequences, approximately 95% seen once. The sequencing sample was made of CD4+ T cells from PBMCs. All receptors come from a human donor with multiple sclerosis.

The chain links TRBV6-1 to TRBJ2-7; 8 bases agree with TRBD2. V dropped 10 bases and J dropped 3; count of bases not matched to a gene: 11. Germline V lookup: CDR1 MNHNS, CDR2 SASEGT. This CDR3 spans 14 amino acids. Here the CDR3 DNA reads TGTGCCACCTCCCCCACTAGCGGCTTCTACGAGCAGTACTTC. Translation: CATSPTSGFYEQYF.

V gene TRBV7-8 combines with J gene TRBJ2-2, with D perhaps matching TRBD2 (6 bases). This CDR3 spans 16 amino acids. Trimming removed 5 bases from V and 8 bases from J, with 21 bases in between. The germline CDR1 and CDR2 sequences are SGHVS and FQNEAQ. The DNA of the CDR3 is TGTGCCAGCAGCATGCCCGCTAGCGCGGGCGTTGGGGAGCTGTTTTTT. This translates into CASSMPASAGVGELFF.

The chain recombines TRBV27 with TRBJ2-3; 7 bases are a match to TRBD2. The junction had 9 bases not matched to a gene; V was cut back by 11 bases and J by 1 base. From germline, CDR1 is MNHEY and CDR2 SMNVEV (reference sequence). The CDR3 consists of 14 residues. CDR3 bases: TGTGCCTCCAAGGGGCTAGCGGGCACAGATACGCAGTATTTT. It yields the protein CASKGLAGTDTQYF.

The count of this clonotype is one. This chain joins TRBV5-4 and TRBJ2-3; D might be TRBD1 or TRBD2, each matching 5 bases. The CDR3 is 16 amino acids. The V end lost 6 bases, the J end lost 2 bases, and 19 bases lay between the germline ends. Germline-derived CDR1 and CDR2 are SGHNT and YYREEE (reference sequence). The CDR3 region has the DNA TGTGCCAGCACCGAACGGATAACGGGGACCACAGATACGCAGTATTTT. Translation: CASTERITGTTDTQYF.

V is TRBV3-1 and J is TRBJ2-3; D tentatively fits TRBD1 or TRBD2 (5 bases each). V was cut by 4 bases and J by 2 bases, with 13 bases left in between. The CDR3 is made up of 15 amino acids. Germline lookup yields CDR1 LGHDT and CDR2 YNNKEL (reference sequence). CDR3 amino acids: CASSPIGTYTDTQYF. The CDR3 coding sequence is TGTGCCAGCAGCCCGATTGGGACGTACACAGATACGCAGTATTTT.

This clonotype was seen once. V gene TRBV7-2 combines with J gene TRBJ2-1; 8 positions match TRBD2. This CDR3 has 15 residues. Losses at the gene ends were 3 bases for V and 2 bases for J; bases not matched to a gene: 3. Germline CDR1 SGHTA, CDR2 FQGNSA. Written as DNA, the CDR3 is TGTGCCAGCAGCTTTGCACTAGCGGCCTACAATGAGCAGTTCTTC. Protein: CASSFALAAYNEQFF.

The chain recombines TRBV27 with TRBJ2-1, with 8 nucleotides matching TRBD2. The germline V gene encodes CDR1 MNHEY and CDR2 SMNVEV (reference sequence). The J segment lost 6 bases and the V segment lost 5 bases, leaving 12 bases of the junction unmatched. The CDR3 totals 16 residues. The CDR3 spells CASSSGGLAGVNEQFF. CDR3 in DNA: TGTGCCAGCAGTAGTGGAGGACTAGCTGGGGTCAATGAGCAGTTCTTC.

The chain joins TRBV30 to TRBJ2-7, with D possibly matching TRBD2 (5 bases). The germline V gene has CDR1 GTSNPN and CDR2 SVGIG (reference sequence). The CDR3 consists of 11 residues. V was cut by 2 bases and J by 6 bases, with 8 bases left in between. The CDR3 reads CAWSSGIEQYF. The CDR3 nucleotides are TGTGCCTGGAGTTCCGGGATCGAGCAGTACTTC.

V gene TRBV7-8 combines with J gene TRBJ1-1, with D maybe TRBD1 (6 bases). The V gene's germline CDR1 is SGHVS and CDR2 FQNEAQ. The V gene lost 1 base and the J gene lost 0 bases, with 18 bases spanning the gap. The length of the CDR3 is 18 residues. In nucleotides, the CDR3 is TGTGCCAGCAGCTTAGTGGCATCCGGGGGCGCCATGAACACTGAAGCTTTCTTT. Amino acid sequence: CASSLVASGGAMNTEAFF.

The gene calls are TRBV5-1 and TRBJ1-4, with 8 positions matching TRBD1. Germline trimming cut 0 bases from V and 5 bases from J; bases unmatched to any gene: 6. The CDR3 runs 16 residues. Germline lookup yields CDR1 SGHRS and CDR2 YFSETQ. The CDR3 reads CASSLDPGGWNEKLFF. The CDR3 DNA reads as TGCGCCAGCAGCTTGGACCCAGGGGGCTGGAATGAAAAACTGTTTTTT.

This clonotype is a singleton in its sample. Its ends do not fully match the called genes, so a read error is possible. The chain links TRBV30 to TRBJ2-3; 7 positions agree with TRBD2. Germline CDR1 and CDR2: GTSNPN and SVGIG (reference sequence). The CDR3 totals 8 residues. CDR3 loop: CAWGGEDF. Written as DNA, the CDR3 is TGTGCCTGGGGGGGGGAGGATTTT.

This clonotype appeared once. This chain connects TRBV6-2 or TRBV6-3 to TRBJ1-5, with 7 bases aligning to TRBD1. V dropped 4 bases and J dropped 1; count of bases not matched to a gene: 7. Germline values: CDR1 MNHEY, CDR2 SVGEGT. There are 16 residues in the CDR3. In DNA, the CDR3 is TGTGCCAGCAGTTCAATTAAACAGGGGAGCAATCAGCCCCAGCATTTT. Amino acid sequence: CASSSIKQGSNQPQHF.

As to this clonotype: At one of its ends the junction is not consistent with the germline gene, which may arise from a read error. This chain uses TRBV5-4 with TRBJ1-2, with 7 bases identical to TRBD1. The CDR3 consists of 13 residues. Germline V gives CDR1 SGHNT, CDR2 YYREEE (reference sequence). The CDR3 sequence is CASSFGGGRGYTF. The DNA of the CDR3 is TGCGCCAGCAGCTTTGGAGGGGGCCGAGGCTACACCTTC.

The chain employs TRBV12-3 or TRBV12-4 and TRBJ1-5; the D is unclear. Deletions cut 3 bases from V and 2 bases from J, with 8 bases between. The CDR3 is 14 amino acids. The chain's CDR3 is CASSFGSRNQPQHF. The CDR3 coding sequence is TGTGCCAGCAGTTTTGGCAGCCGCAATCAGCCCCAGCATTTT.

The chain combines TRBV20-1 with TRBJ2-3; TRBD2 aligns across 9 bases. Germline CDR1 DFQATT, CDR2 SNEGSKA (reference sequence). The CDR3 contains 15 residues. V lost 6 bases to trimming and J lost 0 bases; unmatched junction nucleotides: 7. This chain's CDR3 is CSAAPSGASTDTQYF. In nucleotides, the CDR3 is TGCAGTGCCGCGCCTAGCGGGGCTAGCACAGATACGCAGTATTTT.

In regard to this clonotype: One end of the junction is discordant with germline, which a read error may explain. V gene TRBV7-2 combines with J gene TRBJ2-7; TRBD1 agrees at 7 bases. The CDR3 extends over 14 amino acids. The V gene's germline CDR1 is SGHTA and CDR2 FQGNSA. The CDR3, as DNA: TGTGCCAGCAGCCGCAACAGGGGCTCCCACGAGCAGTACTTC. It is translated as CASSRNRGSHEQYF.

The rearrangement uses TRBV30 and TRBJ1-1; D not certain. Germline-derived CDR1 and CDR2 are GTSNPN and SVGIG (reference sequence). This CDR3 has 15 residues. Trimming took 1 base from V and 0 from J, leaving 12 bases between them. This chain's CDR3 is CAWSGRWILNTEAFF. CDR3 in DNA: TGTGCCTGGAGTGGGCGGTGGATATTGAACACTGAAGCTTTCTTT.

V gene TRBV27 combines with J gene TRBJ2-7, with D possibly matching TRBD1 (6 bases). This CDR3 comprises 16 residues. Germline V gene data show CDR1 as MNHEY and CDR2 as SMNVEV (reference sequence). V lost 3 bases and J lost 2, with 17 bases in between. The DNA for the CDR3 is TGTGCCAGCAGTTTCGGCTCAGGGGTCAGGACCTACGAGCAGTACTTC. Translated, it gives CASSFGSGVRTYEQYF.

The chain recombines TRBV9 with TRBJ2-3, with 8 bases matching TRBD2. Per the germline V gene, CDR1 is SGDLS and CDR2 is YYNGEE. The CDR3 spans 20 residues. The V and J ends lost 0 bases and 0 bases, in that order; junction bases with no gene match: 15. CDR3 nucleotide sequence: TGTGCCAGCAGCGTAGGACATGAGGCCGGGGGGGGGCCTAGCACAGATACGCAGTATTTT. As protein: CASSVGHEAGGGPSTDTQYF.

The chain recombines TRBV20-1 with TRBJ1-1; D is unclear. CDR3 length: 15 amino acids. V was pared by 3 bases and J by 1 base, with 15 bases between. Looked up from germline, CDR1 is DFQATT and CDR2 is SNEGSKA (reference sequence). The CDR3 bases are TGCAGTGCTAGGAGCGAGGTAAAGAGGAACACTGAAGCTTTCTTT. Translating gives CSARSEVKRNTEAFF.

The V gene is TRBV12-3 or TRBV12-4, the J gene TRBJ2-1; 9 bases align to TRBD2. Unmatched junction bases numbered 4, after V lost 3 bases and J lost 7 bases. The CDR3 loop spans 14 amino acids. For the CDR3, the DNA is TGTGCCAGCAGTTTTAGCGGGAGATGGAATGAGCAGTTCTTC. Protein product: CASSFSGRWNEQFF.

The chain has TRBV28 and TRBJ2-1; the match to TRBD2 covers 11 bases. Germline V gene sequence: CDR1 MDHEN, CDR2 SYDVKM. The CDR3 has 16 residues. The V and J ends lost 6 bases and 8 bases, in that order; junction bases with no gene match: 12. This CDR3 is CASRSGVSGGADEQFF. CDR3 bases: TGTGCCAGCAGGTCAGGAGTTAGCGGGGGGGCGGATGAGCAGTTCTTC.

The chain carries TRBV2 and TRBJ2-3; D gene ambiguous. Trimming left V 2 bases short and J 2 bases short, with 8 bases between. The germline V gene has CDR1 SNHLY and CDR2 FYNNEI. This CDR3 comprises 14 residues. The CDR3 is CASSERLFTDTQYF. The CDR3 DNA sequence: TGTGCCAGCAGTGAACGGCTGTTCACAGATACGCAGTATTTT. The variable domain in full, with the rest retrieved from reference TRBV2 and TRBJ2-3, is EPEVTQTPSHQVTQMGQEVILRCVPISNHLYFYWYRQILGQKVEFLVSFYNNEISEKSEIFDDQFSVERPDGSNFTLKIRSTKLEDSAMYFCASSERLFTDTQYFGPGTRLTVL.

The chain uses TRBV28 and TRBJ2-1; 7 nucleotides align to TRBD2. Trimming cost V 6 bases and J 0 bases; bases outside gene matches: 11. The germline gives CDR1 MDHEN, CDR2 SYDVKM. The CDR3 is 17 amino acids. CDR3 DNA sequence: TGTGCCAGCAGCCCCGGCGGGAGTTCGAGCTCCTACAATGAGCAGTTCTTC. It encodes CASSPGGSSSSYNEQFF.